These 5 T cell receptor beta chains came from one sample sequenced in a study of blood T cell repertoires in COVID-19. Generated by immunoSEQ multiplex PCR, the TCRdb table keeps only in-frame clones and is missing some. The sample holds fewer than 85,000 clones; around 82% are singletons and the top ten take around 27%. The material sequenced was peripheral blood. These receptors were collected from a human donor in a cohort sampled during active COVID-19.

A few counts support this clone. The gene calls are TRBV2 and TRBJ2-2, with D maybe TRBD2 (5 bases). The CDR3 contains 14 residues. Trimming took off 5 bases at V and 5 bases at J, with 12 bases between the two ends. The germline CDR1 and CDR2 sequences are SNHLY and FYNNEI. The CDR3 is CASSNYPGTGELFF. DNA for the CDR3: TGTGCCAGCAGTAACTACCCGGGGACCGGGGAGCTGTTTTTT.

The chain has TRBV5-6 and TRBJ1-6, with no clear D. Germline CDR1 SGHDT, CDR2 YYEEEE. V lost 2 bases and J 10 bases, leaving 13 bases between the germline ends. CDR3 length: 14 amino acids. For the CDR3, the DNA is TGTGCCAGCAGCTTCTCGGGGATGGGCTCACCCCTCCACTTT. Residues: CASSFSGMGSPLHF.

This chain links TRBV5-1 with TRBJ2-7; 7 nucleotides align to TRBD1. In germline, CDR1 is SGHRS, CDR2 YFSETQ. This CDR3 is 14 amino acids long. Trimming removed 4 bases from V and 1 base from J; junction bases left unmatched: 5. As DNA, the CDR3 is TGCGCCAGCAGCCTGGACAGGTTTTCCTACGAGCAGTACTTC. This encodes CASSLDRFSYEQYF. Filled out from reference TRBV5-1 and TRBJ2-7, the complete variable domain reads KAGVTQTPRYLIKTRGQQVTLSCSPISGHRSVSWYQQTPGQGLQFLFEYFSETQRNKGNFPGRFSGRQFSNSRSEMNVSTLELGDSALYLCASSLDRFSYEQYFGPGTRLTVT.

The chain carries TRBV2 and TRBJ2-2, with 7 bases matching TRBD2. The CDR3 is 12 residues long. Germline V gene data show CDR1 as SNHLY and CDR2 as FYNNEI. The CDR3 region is CGGAGDTGELFF. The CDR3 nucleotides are TGTGGCGGGGCGGGGGACACCGGGGAGCTGTTTTTT. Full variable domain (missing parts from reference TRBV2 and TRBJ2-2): EPEVTQTPSHQVTQMGQEVILRCVPISNHLYFYWYRQILGQKVEFLVSFYNNEISEKSEIFDDQFSVERPDGSNFTLKIRSTKLEDSAMYFCGGAGDTGELFFGEGSRLTVL.

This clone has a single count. For the CDR3, the DNA is TGTGCCAGCAGTTCTTATGCGCAAAGTAGAAATTCACCCCTCCACTTT. This gives the protein CASSSYAQSRNSPLHF. The V and J genes are TRBV28 and TRBJ1-6, with D unclear. There are 16 residues in the CDR3. From germline, CDR1 is MDHEN and CDR2 SYDVKM. The germline V and J ends were trimmed by 4 bases and 7 bases, with 17 bases remaining between them.